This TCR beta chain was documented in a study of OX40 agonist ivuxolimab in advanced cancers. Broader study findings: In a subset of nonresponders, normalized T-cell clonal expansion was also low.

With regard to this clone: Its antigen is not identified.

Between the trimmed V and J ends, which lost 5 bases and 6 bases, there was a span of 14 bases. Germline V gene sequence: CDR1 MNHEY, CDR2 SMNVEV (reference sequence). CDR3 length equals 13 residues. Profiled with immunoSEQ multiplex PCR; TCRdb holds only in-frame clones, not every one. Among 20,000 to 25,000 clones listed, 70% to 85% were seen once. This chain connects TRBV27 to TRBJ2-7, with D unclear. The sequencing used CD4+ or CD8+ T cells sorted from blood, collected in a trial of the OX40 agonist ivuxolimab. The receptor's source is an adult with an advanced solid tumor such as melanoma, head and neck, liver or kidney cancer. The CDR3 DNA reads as TGTGCCAGCAGTACACACCTCGCTGGCGAGCAGTACTTC. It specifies CASSTHLAGEQYF.